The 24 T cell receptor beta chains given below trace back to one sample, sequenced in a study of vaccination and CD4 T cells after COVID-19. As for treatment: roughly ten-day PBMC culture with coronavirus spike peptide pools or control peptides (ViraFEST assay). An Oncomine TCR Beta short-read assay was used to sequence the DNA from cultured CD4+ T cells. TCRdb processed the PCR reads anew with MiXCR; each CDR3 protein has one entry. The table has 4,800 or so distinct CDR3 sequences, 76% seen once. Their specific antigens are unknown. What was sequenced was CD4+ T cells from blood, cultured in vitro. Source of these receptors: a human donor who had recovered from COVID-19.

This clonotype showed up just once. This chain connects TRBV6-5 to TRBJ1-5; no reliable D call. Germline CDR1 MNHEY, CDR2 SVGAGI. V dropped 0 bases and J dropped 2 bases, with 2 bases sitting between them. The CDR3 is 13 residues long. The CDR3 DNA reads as TGTGCCAGCAGTTACTCGCGCAATCAGCCCCAGCATTTT. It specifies CASSYSRNQPQHF.

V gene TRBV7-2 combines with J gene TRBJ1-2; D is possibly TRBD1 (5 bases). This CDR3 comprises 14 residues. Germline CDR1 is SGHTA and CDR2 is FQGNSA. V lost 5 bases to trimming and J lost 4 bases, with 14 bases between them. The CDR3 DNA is TGTGCCAGCAGCAGACAGTACCAGTTCTATGGCTACACCTTC. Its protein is CASSRQYQFYGYTF.

CDR3 loop: CASSPDGNRDQPQHF. The CDR3 DNA follows: TGTGCCAGCTCACCGGACGGTAATAGGGATCAGCCCCAGCATTTT. The chain has TRBV18 and TRBJ1-5, with D hard to call. V lost 3 bases and J lost 5, with 14 bases in between. Germline V gives CDR1 KGHSH, CDR2 LQKENI. The CDR3 consists of 15 residues.

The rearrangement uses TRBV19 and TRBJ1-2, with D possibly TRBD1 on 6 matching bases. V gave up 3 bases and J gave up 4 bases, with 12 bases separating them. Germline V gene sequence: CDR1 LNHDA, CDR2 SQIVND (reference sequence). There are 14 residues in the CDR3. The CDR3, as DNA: TGTGCCAGTAGTATGGTCAGGGGAGCCTATGGCTACACCTTC. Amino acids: CASSMVRGAYGYTF.

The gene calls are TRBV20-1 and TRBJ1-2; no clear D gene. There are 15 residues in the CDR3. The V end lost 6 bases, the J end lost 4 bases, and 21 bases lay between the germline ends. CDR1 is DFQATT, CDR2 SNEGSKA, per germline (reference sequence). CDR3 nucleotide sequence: TGCAGTGCCCAATCAGTGAACAGCGAGACCTATGGCTACACCTTC. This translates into CSAQSVNSETYGYTF.

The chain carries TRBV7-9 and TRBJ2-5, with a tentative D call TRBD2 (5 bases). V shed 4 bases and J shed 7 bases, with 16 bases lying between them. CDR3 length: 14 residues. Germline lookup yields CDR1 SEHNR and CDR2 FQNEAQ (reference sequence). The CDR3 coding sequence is TGTGCCAGCAGCTCCGAACCAGCGGTGCGGACCCAGTACTTC. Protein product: CASSSEPAVRTQYF. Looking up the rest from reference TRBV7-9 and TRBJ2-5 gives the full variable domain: DTGVSQNPRHKITKRGQNVTFRCDPISEHNRLYWYRQTLGQGPEFLTYFQNEAQLEKSRLLSDRFSAERPKGSFSTLEIQRTEQGDSAMYLCASSSEPAVRTQYFGPGTRLLVL.

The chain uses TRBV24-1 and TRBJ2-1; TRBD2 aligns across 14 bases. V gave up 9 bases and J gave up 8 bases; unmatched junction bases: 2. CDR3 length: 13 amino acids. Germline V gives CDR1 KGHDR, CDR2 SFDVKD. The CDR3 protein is CATGTSGSYEQFF. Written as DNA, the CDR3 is TGTGCCACCGGGACTAGCGGGAGCTATGAGCAGTTCTTC.

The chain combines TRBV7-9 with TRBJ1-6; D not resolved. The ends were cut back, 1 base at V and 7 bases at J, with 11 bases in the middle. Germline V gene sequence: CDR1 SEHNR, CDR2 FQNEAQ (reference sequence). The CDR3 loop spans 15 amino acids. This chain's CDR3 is CASSLVTGYNSPLHF. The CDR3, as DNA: TGTGCCAGCAGCTTAGTCACGGGGTACAATTCACCCCTCCACTTT.

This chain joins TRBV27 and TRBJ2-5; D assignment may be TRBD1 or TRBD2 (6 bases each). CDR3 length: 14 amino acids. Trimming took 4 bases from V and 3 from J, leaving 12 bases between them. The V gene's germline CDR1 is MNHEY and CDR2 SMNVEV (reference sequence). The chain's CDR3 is CASSWGASKETQYF. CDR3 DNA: TGTGCCAGCAGTTGGGGGGCTTCGAAAGAGACCCAGTACTTC.

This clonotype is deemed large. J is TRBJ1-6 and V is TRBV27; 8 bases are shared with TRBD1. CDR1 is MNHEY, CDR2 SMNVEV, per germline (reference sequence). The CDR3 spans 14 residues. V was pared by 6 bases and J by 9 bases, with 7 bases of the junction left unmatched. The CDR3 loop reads CASRPTGGFSPLHF. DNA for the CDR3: TGTGCCAGCAGACCTACAGGGGGGTTTTCACCCCTCCACTTT.

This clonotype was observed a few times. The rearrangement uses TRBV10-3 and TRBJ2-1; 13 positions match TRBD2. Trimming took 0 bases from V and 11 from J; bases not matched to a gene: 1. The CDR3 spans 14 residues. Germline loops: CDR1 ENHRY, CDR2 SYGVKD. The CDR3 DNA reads TGTGCCATCAGTGAGTCTGGGACTAGCGGGAAGCAGTTCTTC. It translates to CAISESGTSGKQFF.

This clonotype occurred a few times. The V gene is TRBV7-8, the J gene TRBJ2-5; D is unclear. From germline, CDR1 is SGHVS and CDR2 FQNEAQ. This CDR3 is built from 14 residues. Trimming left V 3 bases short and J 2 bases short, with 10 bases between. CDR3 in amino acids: CASSFPDVQETQYF. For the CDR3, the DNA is TGTGCCAGCAGCTTTCCGGACGTACAAGAGACCCAGTACTTC.

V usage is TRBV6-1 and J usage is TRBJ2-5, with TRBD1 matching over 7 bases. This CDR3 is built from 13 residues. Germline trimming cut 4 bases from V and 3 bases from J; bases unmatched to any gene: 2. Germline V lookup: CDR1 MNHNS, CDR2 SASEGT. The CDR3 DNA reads TGTGCCAGCAGTGGCACAGGGGAAGAGACCCAGTACTTC. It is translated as CASSGTGEETQYF.

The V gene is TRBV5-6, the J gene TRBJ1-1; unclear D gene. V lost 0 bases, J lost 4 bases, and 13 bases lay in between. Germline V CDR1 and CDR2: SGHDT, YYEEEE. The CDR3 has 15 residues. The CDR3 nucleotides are TGTGCCAGCAGCTTGGTACCCCAAGGGAGCACTGAAGCTTTCTTT. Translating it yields CASSLVPQGSTEAFF.

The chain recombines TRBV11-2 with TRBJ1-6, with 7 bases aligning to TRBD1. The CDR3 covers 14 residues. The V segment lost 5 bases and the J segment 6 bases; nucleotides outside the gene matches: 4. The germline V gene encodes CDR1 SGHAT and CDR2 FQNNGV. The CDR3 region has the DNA TGTGCCAGCAGCCGGGACAGCACTAATTCACCCCTCCACTTT. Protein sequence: CASSRDSTNSPLHF.

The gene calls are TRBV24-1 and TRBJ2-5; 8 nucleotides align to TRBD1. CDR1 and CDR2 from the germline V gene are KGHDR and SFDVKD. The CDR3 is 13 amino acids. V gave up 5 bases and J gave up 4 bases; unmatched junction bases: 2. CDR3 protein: CATSAGGLETQYF. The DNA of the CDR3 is TGTGCCACCAGTGCAGGGGGCTTAGAGACCCAGTACTTC.

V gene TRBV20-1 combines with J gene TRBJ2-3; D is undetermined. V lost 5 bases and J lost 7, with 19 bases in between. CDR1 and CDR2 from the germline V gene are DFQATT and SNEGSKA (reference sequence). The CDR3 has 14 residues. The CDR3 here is CSARITLLANTQYF. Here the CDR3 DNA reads TGCAGTGCTCGAATAACCCTTTTGGCAAATACGCAGTATTTT.

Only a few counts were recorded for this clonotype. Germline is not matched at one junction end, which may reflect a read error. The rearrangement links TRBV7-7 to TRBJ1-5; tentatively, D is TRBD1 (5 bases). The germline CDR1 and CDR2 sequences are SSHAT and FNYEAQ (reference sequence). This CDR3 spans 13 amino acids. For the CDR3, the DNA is TGTGCTAGCAGCTTAGGGGACGGTCAGCCCCAGCATTTT. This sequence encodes CASSLGDGQPQHF.

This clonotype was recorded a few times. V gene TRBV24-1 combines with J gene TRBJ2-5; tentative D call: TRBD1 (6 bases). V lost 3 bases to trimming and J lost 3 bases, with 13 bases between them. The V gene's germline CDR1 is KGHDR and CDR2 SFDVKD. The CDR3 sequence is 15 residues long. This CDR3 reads CATSDPRGTEETQYF. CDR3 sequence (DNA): TGTGCCACCAGTGATCCGAGGGGGACGGAAGAGACCCAGTACTTC.

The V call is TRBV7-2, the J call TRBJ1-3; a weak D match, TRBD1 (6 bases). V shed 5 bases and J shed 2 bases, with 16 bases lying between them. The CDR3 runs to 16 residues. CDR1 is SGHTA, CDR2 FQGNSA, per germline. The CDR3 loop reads CASSATFGQPGNTIYF. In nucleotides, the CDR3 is TGTGCCAGCAGCGCCACCTTTGGACAGCCTGGAAACACCATATATTTT.

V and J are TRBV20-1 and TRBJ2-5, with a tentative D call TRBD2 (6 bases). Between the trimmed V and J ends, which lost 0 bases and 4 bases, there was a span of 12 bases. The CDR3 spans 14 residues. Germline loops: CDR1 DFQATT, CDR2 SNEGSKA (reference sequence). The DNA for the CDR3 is TGCAGTGCTAGAGATGTACTAGCTGGAGAGACCCAGTACTTC. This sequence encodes CSARDVLAGETQYF.

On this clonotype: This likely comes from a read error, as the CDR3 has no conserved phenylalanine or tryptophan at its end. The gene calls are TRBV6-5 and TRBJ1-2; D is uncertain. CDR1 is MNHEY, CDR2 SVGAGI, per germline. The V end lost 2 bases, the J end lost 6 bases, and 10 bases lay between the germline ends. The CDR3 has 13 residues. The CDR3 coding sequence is TGTGCCAGCAGTTACGCGGGCGGGGATGGCTACACCCTC. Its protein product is CASSYAGGDGYTL.

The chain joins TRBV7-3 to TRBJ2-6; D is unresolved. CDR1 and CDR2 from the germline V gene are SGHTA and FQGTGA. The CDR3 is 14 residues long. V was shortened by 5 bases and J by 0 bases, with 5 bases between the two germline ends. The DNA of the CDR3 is TGTGCCAGCAGCAGAGACTCTGGGGCCAACGTCCTGACTTTC. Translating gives CASSRDSGANVLTF.

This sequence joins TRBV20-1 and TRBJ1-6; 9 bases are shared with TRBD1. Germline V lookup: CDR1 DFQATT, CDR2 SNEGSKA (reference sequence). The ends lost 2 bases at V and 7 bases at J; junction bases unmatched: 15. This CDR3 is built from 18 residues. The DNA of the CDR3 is TGCAGTGCTAGAAAGGGGACAGGGACTTCCTCGGAAAATTCACCCCTCCACTTT. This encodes CSARKGTGTSSENSPLHF.